This TCR beta chain was observed in a study of identical twins. Study findings and constraints: Zero-insertion analyses could be partly confounded by invariant MAIT and iNKT cells. Models underestimated how often monozygotic twins shared out-of-frame TCR alpha.

This clonotype was observed many times. Its target is unknown. Every donor was a healthy Caucasian. Template switching created a universal primer site, and the cDNA included unique molecular identifiers. MiXCR was run by TCRdb on the 5' RACE reads, yielding one entry per CDR3 protein. The sample shows approximately 690,000 distinct CDR3 sequences, around 5.7% of them seen only once. Per the germline V gene, CDR1 is SQVTM and CDR2 is ANQGSEA. CDR3 length: 16 residues. Trimming shortened V by 0 bases and J by 2 bases, and 15 bases separated the two germline ends. V is TRBV29-1 and J is TRBJ2-3; D not certain. Sequencing used naive T cells sorted from blood. The sequence derives from a man younger than 30 in good health. CDR3 sequence (DNA): TGCAGCGTTGAAGAACGACCGGATAGGTACACAGATACGCAGTATTTT. It translates to CSVEERPDRYTDTQYF.